Listed here is a single T cell receptor (beta chain). The target antigen is unknown. This entry is derived from a study of T cells after yellow fever vaccination. Study-level findings and limits: Abundant clonotypes from the bulk population could have been carried over as contaminants into FACS-sorted repertoires. The secondary response peaked faster, at day 5 versus 15, but was weaker.

Germline V gene sequence: CDR1 MDHEN, CDR2 SYDVKM. The CDR3 sequence is 15 residues long. Trimming stripped 6 bases from V and 1 base from J, with 10 bases between. The authors made TCR cDNA by 5'RACE template switching, adding a universal primer site and UMIs. Each CDR3 protein is one row after TCRdb ran MiXCR on the 5' RACE reads. The sample lists around 250,000 distinct CDR3 sequences; 5.2% were seen once. This TCR was sampled from a man aged 18 to 30 who received the YFV17D yellow fever vaccine. V usage is TRBV28 and J usage is TRBJ2-6; D ambiguous. This specimen was CD4+ T cells sorted from PBMCs, taken on the day of the yellow fever booster vaccination. The CDR3 loop is CASRRPRSGANVLTF. CDR3 nucleotides: TGTGCCAGCAGGAGACCGAGATCTGGGGCCAACGTCCTGACTTTC.